The 2 T cell receptor beta chains below all came from one sample that was sequenced in a study of early T cells in non-severe SARS-CoV-2 infection (dated by TCRdb to the early 2020s). The method was 5' RACE. TCRdb lists the instrument as NextSeq 500. TCRdb reprocessing: public reads trimmed at Q25 with fastp, clones called with MiXCR, in-frame beta chains kept. For every CDR3 protein sequence, its rows merge into one entry that carries the most common genes and DNA. Counted in this sample were fewer than 50,000 distinct CDR3 sequences; 12% of them appeared once. The ten largest clonotypes hold approximately 16% of the sample. Sequences were obtained from whole blood. The receptors originated from an adult who was a healthcare worker with PCR-confirmed SARS-CoV-2 infection or an uninfected control (not recorded which).

Comments on this clonotype: A much larger clone lies one base from this, so it may be a read error. The chain has TRBV5-1 and TRBJ2-2; D gene unclear. This CDR3 comprises 13 residues. V lost 3 bases and J lost 6, with 9 bases in between. Germline CDR1 SGHRS, CDR2 YFSETQ. CDR3 in DNA: TGCGCCAGCAGCTCAGTGGGGTCCGGGGAGCTGTTTTTT. This sequence encodes CASSSVGSGELFF.

On this clonotype: Since a much larger clone is just one base distant, this may be a read error. V is TRBV4-3 and J is TRBJ1-1; D might be TRBD1 (5 bases). There are 13 residues in the CDR3. CDR1 is LGHNA, CDR2 YSLEER, per germline. V was cut by 2 bases and J by 6 bases, with 10 bases left in between. The CDR3 bases are TGCGCCAGCAGCCAACGGGGCAGATCTGAAGCTTTCTTT. This encodes CASSQRGRSEAFF.